One sample yielded the 24 T cell receptor beta chains listed below, sequenced in a study of spatial heterogeneity in lung cancer. One entry per CDR3 protein, called by TCRdb with MiXCR from the 5' RACE reads. The sample consists of over 10,000 distinct CDR3 sequences, under 4% of them appearing once. Specified time point: sample taken at primary tumor resection. Study-wide points: Expanded intratumoral alpha and beta TCR counts tracked tumor mutation counts.

No cognate antigen is known for these TCRs. The sequencing used lung tumor tissue, collected at surgery. These receptor sequences come from a male donor with early-stage non-small cell lung cancer.

At least ten counts were recorded for this clonotype. CDR3 bases: TGTGCCAGCAGAAGGGCAGCGAACACCGGGGAGCTGTTTTTT. Its protein product is CASRRAANTGELFF. The V gene is TRBV7-7, the J gene TRBJ2-2; D unresolved. This CDR3 has 14 residues. The germline V and J ends were trimmed by 6 bases and 0 bases, with 8 bases remaining between them. Looked up from germline, CDR1 is SSHAT and CDR2 is FNYEAQ (reference sequence).

This clonotype was picked up many times. This chain connects TRBV20-1 to TRBJ2-1; 7 bases align to TRBD2. Unmatched junction bases numbered 11, after V lost 3 bases and J lost 9 bases. The CDR3 has 14 amino acids. The V gene's germline CDR1 is DFQATT and CDR2 SNEGSKA (reference sequence). CDR3 DNA: TGCAGTGCTAGTACTCCGGGAGGTAGCAGTGAGCAGTTCTTC. This translates into CSASTPGGSSEQFF.

This clonotype was detected many times. CDR3 bases: TGTGCCAGCAGCTTAGCCACAGGGGTTGTAGAGCAGTTCTTC. Translated: CASSLATGVVEQFF. The chain has TRBV7-8 and TRBJ2-1; TRBD1 matches 7 bases. The CDR3 is made up of 14 amino acids. J lost 10 bases, V lost 0 bases, and 6 bases had no gene match. The germline V gene encodes CDR1 SGHVS and CDR2 FQNEAQ.

As for this clonotype: A much bigger clone sits one base away, suggesting this may be a read error. V is TRBV6-2 or TRBV6-3 and J is TRBJ2-2, with D unresolved. Trimming shortened V by 6 bases and J by 4 bases, and 12 bases separated the two germline ends. In germline, CDR1 is MNHEY, CDR2 SVGEGT. The CDR3 is made up of 14 amino acids. CDR3 sequence: CASSPGWGTGELFF. CDR3 sequence (DNA): TGTGCCAGCAGCCCCGGTTGGGGCACCGGGGAGCTGTTTTTT.

This clonotype has a count of ten or more. V gene TRBV6-6 combines with J gene TRBJ2-1; possible D gene TRBD2, 5 bases. Germline V gene lookup returns CDR1 MNHNY and CDR2 SVGAGI (reference sequence). V was shortened by 5 bases and J by 7 bases, with 9 bases between the two germline ends. This CDR3 is 12 amino acids long. The chain's CDR3 is CASSRLTNEQFF. The CDR3 DNA sequence: TGTGCCAGCAGTCGACTAACGAATGAGCAGTTCTTC.

This clonotype was observed a handful of times. V and J are TRBV10-3 and TRBJ2-3, with 8 nucleotides matching TRBD2. CDR3 length equals 17 residues. V shed 4 bases and J 7 bases; nucleotides not matched to a gene: 16. Germline CDR1 ENHRY, CDR2 SYGVKD. As DNA, the CDR3 is TGTGCCATCAGTGCAGAGGGGAGCGGGGGACGGAGAAATACGCAGTATTTT. It encodes CAISAEGSGGRRNTQYF.

Turning to this clonotype: Just one base apart from a much larger clone, this may be a read error. V gene TRBV5-8 combines with J gene TRBJ1-3; tentatively, D is TRBD1 (5 bases). The V end was cut by 0 bases, the J end by 7 bases, with 8 bases between. Germline V gene sequence: CDR1 SGHTS, CDR2 YDEGEE. CDR3 length: 13 residues. This chain's CDR3 is CASSLVRGNTIYF. For the CDR3, the DNA is TGTGCCAGCAGCTTGGTTCGGGGGAACACCATATATTTT.

This clonotype was counted ten times or more. This sequence joins TRBV3-1 and TRBJ2-4; TRBD1 matches 8 bases. CDR1 and CDR2 from the germline V gene are LGHDT and YNNKEL (reference sequence). V gave up 3 bases and J gave up 9 bases; unmatched junction bases: 7. CDR3 size: 14 residues. Here the CDR3 reads CASSQQGAMGIQYF. The CDR3 coding sequence is TGTGCCAGCAGCCAGCAGGGGGCTATGGGCATTCAGTACTTC. Complete variable domain (other parts from reference TRBV3-1 and TRBJ2-4): DTAVSQTPKYLVTQMGNDKSIKCEQNLGHDTMYWYKQDSKKFLKIMFSYNNKELIINETVPNRFSPKSPDKAHLNLHINSLELGDSAVYFCASSQQGAMGIQYFGAGTRLSVL.

Many counts were recorded for this clonotype. The V and J genes are TRBV12-3 or TRBV12-4 and TRBJ1-5; D gene ambiguous. This CDR3 comprises 14 residues. Trimming took 5 bases from V and 0 from J, leaving 8 bases between them. The CDR3 DNA reads TGTGCCAGCAGTCCCTACCCTAGCAATCAGCCCCAGCATTTT. Translating it yields CASSPYPSNQPQHF.

This clonotype has at least ten counts. The CDR3 nucleotides read TGTGCCAGCAGCGTAAGAAGGGATCGGATCGGGCGCACAGATACGCAGTATTTT. Translating gives CASSVRRDRIGRTDTQYF. V gene TRBV9 combines with J gene TRBJ2-3; D call uncertain. Trimming removed 1 base from V and 1 base from J, with 19 bases in between. Per germline, CDR1 SGDLS and CDR2 YYNGEE. The CDR3 loop spans 18 amino acids. The variable domain in full, completed from reference TRBV9 and TRBJ2-3, reads DSGVTQTPKHLITATGQRVTLRCSPRSGDLSVYWYQQSLDQGLQFLIQYYNGEERAKGNILERFSAQQFPDLHSELNLSSLELGDSALYFCASSVRRDRIGRTDTQYFGPGTRLTVL.

Only a few counts were recorded for this clonotype. This chain's CDR3 is CASSPRGGAEETQYF. In DNA, the CDR3 is TGTGCCAGCAGCCCCAGAGGAGGGGCGGAAGAGACCCAGTACTTC. The chain links TRBV7-9 to TRBJ2-5; the D gene is possibly TRBD2 (6 bases). Trimming shortened V by 5 bases and J by 3 bases, and 16 bases separated the two germline ends. The CDR3 totals 15 residues. In germline, CDR1 is SEHNR, CDR2 FQNEAQ (reference sequence).

Concerning this clonotype: This may be a read error: a much more frequent sequence differs by one nucleotide. The chain couples TRBV20-1 to TRBJ1-1; TRBD1 is a possible D gene (5 bases). CDR1 is DFQATT, CDR2 SNEGSKA, per germline (reference sequence). Trimming stripped 2 bases from V and 5 bases from J, with 21 bases between. CDR3 size: 16 residues. CDR3 sequence (DNA): TGCAGTGCTAGAAACCCTTGGGGTTGTGGGGGAACTGAAGCTTTCTTT. Translated, it gives CSARNPWGCGGTEAFF.

This clonotype was picked up a small number of times. The CDR3 spells CASSTRLAGENEQYF. The CDR3 coding sequence is TGTGCCAGCAGCACGAGACTAGCGGGAGAAAACGAGCAGTACTTC. V and J are TRBV28 and TRBJ2-7; TRBD2 agrees at 12 bases. CDR1 and CDR2 from the germline V gene are MDHEN and SYDVKM. V dropped 6 bases and J dropped 5; count of bases not matched to a gene: 8. The CDR3 length is 15 residues. Full variable domain (rest looked up from reference TRBV28 and TRBJ2-7): DVKVTQSSRYLVKRTGEKVFLECVQDMDHENMFWYRQDPGLGLRLIYFSYDVKMKEKGDIPEGYSVSREKKERFSLILESASTNQTSMYLCASSTRLAGENEQYFGPGTRLTVT.

This clonotype was counted many times. The V call is TRBV7-9, the J call TRBJ1-2; unclear D gene. V shed 5 bases and J shed 7 bases, with 14 bases lying between them. CDR1 and CDR2 (germline): SEHNR, FQNEAQ (reference sequence). The CDR3 loop spans 13 amino acids. In DNA form, the CDR3 reads TGTGCCAGCAGCCCCGATGAGGTTGTTGGCTACACCTTC. It is translated as CASSPDEVVGYTF.

This chain links TRBV11-2 with TRBJ1-6; TRBD1 is a possible D gene (5 bases). The germline gives CDR1 SGHAT, CDR2 FQNNGV. The V gene lost 1 base and the J gene lost 11 bases, with 15 bases spanning the gap. CDR3 length equals 15 residues. CDR3 in amino acids: CASSLGGQRGAPLHF. As DNA, the CDR3 is TGTGCCAGCAGCTTAGGAGGTCAGCGGGGCGCACCCCTCCACTTT.

This clonotype was recorded many times. The rearrangement links TRBV12-3 or TRBV12-4 to TRBJ1-4, with unresolved D. CDR3 length: 15 amino acids. Trimming left V 5 bases short and J 0 bases short, with 10 bases between. The CDR3: CASSGRLATNEKLFF. The CDR3 bases are TGTGCCAGCAGTGGCAGACTTGCAACTAATGAAAAACTGTTTTTT.

This clonotype was seen more than once but under ten times. A read error is possible here, since a much larger clone lies one base away. The rearrangement joins TRBV4-3 to TRBJ1-2; the match to TRBD1 covers 10 bases. Germline assignment: CDR1 LGHNA and CDR2 YSLEER. There are 15 residues in the CDR3. The CDR3 nucleotides read TGCGCCAGCAGCCAAGTAGGACAGGGGGATCATGGCTACAACTTC. Protein sequence: CASSQVGQGDHGYNF.

This clonotype has ten or more counts. This sequence joins TRBV20-1 and TRBJ1-5; D perhaps matches TRBD1 (5 bases). The CDR3 spans 15 residues. The ends were cut back, 0 bases at V and 1 base at J, with 10 bases in the middle. The germline gives CDR1 DFQATT, CDR2 SNEGSKA (reference sequence). CDR3: CSARDRTSSNQPQHF. The CDR3 coding sequence is TGCAGTGCTAGAGATCGGACATCCAGCAATCAGCCCCAGCATTTT.

In this sample, this clonotype turned up many times. The chain carries TRBV27 and TRBJ1-5; possibly TRBD1 for D (5 bases). Per the germline V gene, CDR1 is MNHEY and CDR2 is SMNVEV (reference sequence). This CDR3 has 16 amino acids. Trimming removed 3 bases from V and 0 bases from J, with 12 bases in between. In DNA form, the CDR3 reads TGTGCCAGCAGTTTTGGCGGGGGAGGTAGCAATCAGCCCCAGCATTTT. Translation: CASSFGGGGSNQPQHF.

This clonotype was seen many times. The V and J genes are TRBV4-2 and TRBJ2-1; 8 positions agree with TRBD2. The CDR3 spans 17 residues. Germline V gene data show CDR1 as LGHNA and CDR2 as YNFKEQ. Trimming cost V 3 bases and J 3 bases; bases outside gene matches: 10. CDR3 in amino acids: CASSHLLAAEGYNEQFF. The DNA for the CDR3 is TGTGCCAGCAGCCACCTACTAGCGGCTGAAGGCTACAATGAGCAGTTCTTC.

V is TRBV7-2 and J is TRBJ1-1; D is uncertain. Trimming removed 2 bases at V and 1 base at J, with 8 bases between. The CDR3 runs 14 residues. Germline V gene data show CDR1 as SGHTA and CDR2 as FQGNSA. The DNA for the CDR3 is TGTGCCAGCAGCTTATCTCTCAGGAACACTGAAGCTTTCTTT. Residues: CASSLSLRNTEAFF.

This clonotype has ten or more counts. This chain links TRBV5-4 with TRBJ2-3; 9 nucleotides line up with TRBD2. V dropped 2 bases and J dropped 1; count of bases not matched to a gene: 11. The germline V gene has CDR1 SGHNT and CDR2 YYREEE (reference sequence). This CDR3 contains 18 residues. CDR3 nucleotide sequence: TGTGCCAGCAGCTTTGGTAGCGGGAGAGTAACCGGCACAGATACGCAGTATTTT. It specifies CASSFGSGRVTGTDTQYF.

In this sample, this clonotype turned up a few times. This chain uses TRBV28 with TRBJ1-3; no clear D. Per germline, CDR1 MDHEN and CDR2 SYDVKM. The CDR3 loop spans 14 amino acids. Trimming took 3 bases from V and 3 from J, leaving 9 bases between them. In DNA form, the CDR3 reads TGTGCCAGCAGTTTGTACTCTCGTGGAAACACCATATATTTT. Translated: CASSLYSRGNTIYF.

This clonotype was counted many times. The chain links TRBV11-2 to TRBJ2-1; 7 nucleotides agree with TRBD2. Germline V lookup: CDR1 SGHAT, CDR2 FQNNGV. After removal of 4 bases from V and 7 bases from J, the junction contained 4 bases not matched to a gene. This CDR3 is built from 13 residues. The CDR3 DNA reads as TGTGCCAGCAGCTCCGGGACTAATAATGAGCAGTTCTTC. Its protein is CASSSGTNNEQFF.